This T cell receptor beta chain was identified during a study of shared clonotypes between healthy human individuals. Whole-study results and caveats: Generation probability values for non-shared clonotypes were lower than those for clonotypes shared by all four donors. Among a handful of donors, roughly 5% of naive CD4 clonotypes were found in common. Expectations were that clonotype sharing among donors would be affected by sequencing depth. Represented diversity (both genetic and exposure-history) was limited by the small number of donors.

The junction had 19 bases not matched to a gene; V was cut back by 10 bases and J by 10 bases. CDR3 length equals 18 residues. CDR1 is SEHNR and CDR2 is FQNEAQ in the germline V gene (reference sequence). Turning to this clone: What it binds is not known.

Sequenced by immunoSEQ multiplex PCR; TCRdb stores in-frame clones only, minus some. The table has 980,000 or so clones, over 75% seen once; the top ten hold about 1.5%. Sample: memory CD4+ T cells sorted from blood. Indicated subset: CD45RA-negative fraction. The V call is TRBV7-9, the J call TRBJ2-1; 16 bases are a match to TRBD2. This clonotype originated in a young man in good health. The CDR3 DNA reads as TGTGCCACGGCCGGGACTAGCGGGGGGGCCGTGTATCAGGACGAGCAGTTCTTC. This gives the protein CATAGTSGGAVYQDEQFF.